Listed here is a single T cell receptor beta chain. Its antigen is not identified. The data belong to a study of shared clonotypes between healthy human individuals. Study in general: Serving as donors were a couple of women and three men, whose ages spanned 18 to 49. Findings and caveats of the study: The naive CD4 repertoires of several donors were compared, and approximately 5% of clonotypes were shared. The four-donor shared clonotypes exceeded non-shared clonotypes in generation probability, with non-shared ones scoring lower.

Only in-frame clones appear in the TCRdb table, and some are missing; sequencing was by immunoSEQ multiplex PCR. The sample consists of about 2.4 million clones, 93% of them appearing once. In germline, CDR1 is SGHTA, CDR2 FQGNSA. The V segment lost 5 bases and the J segment 7 bases; nucleotides outside the gene matches: 9. The CDR3 is 16 residues long. This sequence joins TRBV7-2 and TRBJ2-5; 14 bases line up with TRBD2. Source material: naive CD4+ T cells from PBMCs. Subset here: CD45RA+ positively selected. The receptor was derived from a man between 18 and 29 years old in good health. Some clones in this sample may be carry-over from other donors' samples. The CDR3 spells CASSLHPGLAGGTQYF. As DNA, the CDR3 is TGTGCCAGCAGCCTGCACCCCGGACTAGCGGGGGGGACCCAGTACTTC.